A selection of T cell receptor beta chains follows, all from one sample in a study of cytomegalovirus exposure and HLA in healthy donors. Assay: immunoSEQ multiplex PCR; the TCRdb copy retains only in-frame clones and omits some. Here the sample spans around 120,000 clones, 9% to 10% being singletons. Sequenced input: PBMCs. These receptors all stem from a man aged 25-45 years in good health and CMV-seronegative. Both conserved end residues are part of each CDR3. Fields, in order: J gene, D gene, V gene, clone size, CDR3 protein, CDR3 DNA. The D gene is left open where the match is weak. Size is omitted from some rows. Given values are once, few, many or a class for expanded clones.

j_gene: TRBJ2-1
d_gene: TRBD2
v_gene: TRBV5-1
abundance: few
CDR3aa: CASSLGLRGRDNEQFF
CDR3nt: TGCGCCAGCAGCTTGGGATTACGGGGGAGGGATAATGAGCAGTTCTTC

j_gene: TRBJ2-7
d_gene: .
v_gene: TRBV4-1
abundance: .
CDR3aa: CASSHQAVGGYEQYF
CDR3nt: TGCGCCAGCAGCCATCAGGCCGTAGGGGGTTACGAGCAGTACTTC

j_gene: TRBJ1-1
d_gene: .
v_gene: TRBV12-5
abundance: .
CDR3aa: CASGTGLVFAEAFF
CDR3nt: TGTGCTAGTGGTACGGGACTGGTTTTTGCTGAAGCTTTCTTT

j_gene: TRBJ1-1
d_gene: .
v_gene: TRBV2
abundance: .
CDR3aa: CASSERDTEAFF
CDR3nt: TGTGCCAGCAGTGAACGGGACACTGAAGCTTTCTTT

j_gene: TRBJ1-6
d_gene: .
v_gene: TRBV5-1
abundance: .
CDR3aa: CASSTRAGSYNSPLHF
CDR3nt: TGCGCCAGCAGCACCAGGGCCGGCTCCTATAATTCACCCCTCCACTTT

j_gene: TRBJ2-7
d_gene: .
v_gene: TRBV6-5
abundance: .
CDR3aa: CASSLQVPSYEQYF
CDR3nt: TGTGCCAGCAGCCTTCAGGTCCCCTCCTACGAGCAGTACTTC

j_gene: TRBJ2-2
d_gene: TRBD1
v_gene: TRBV5-8
abundance: .
CDR3aa: CASSSWTGRNTGELFF
CDR3nt: TGTGCCAGCAGCTCATGGACAGGGAGGAACACCGGGGAGCTGTTTTTT

j_gene: TRBJ2-6
d_gene: .
v_gene: TRBV4-1
abundance: .
CDR3aa: CASSKDSSGANVLTF
CDR3nt: TGCGCCAGCAGCAAGGACAGCTCTGGGGCCAACGTCCTGACTTTC

j_gene: TRBJ2-1
d_gene: TRBD2
v_gene: TRBV11-3
abundance: few
CDR3aa: CASSGGTLIGGRNHNEQFF
CDR3nt: TGTGCCAGCAGCGGAGGCACATTAATCGGCGGGAGGAACCACAATGAGCAGTTCTTC

j_gene: TRBJ2-6
d_gene: TRBD1
v_gene: TRBV5-8
abundance: few
CDR3aa: CASSPDRPSGANVLTF
CDR3nt: TGTGCCAGCAGCCCGGACAGGCCCTCTGGGGCCAACGTCCTGACTTTC

j_gene: TRBJ2-1
d_gene: TRBD2
v_gene: TRBV2
abundance: .
CDR3aa: CASTMTSNNEQFF
CDR3nt: TGTGCCAGCACTATGACTAGCAACAATGAGCAGTTCTTC

j_gene: TRBJ2-1
d_gene: TRBD2
v_gene: TRBV5-4
abundance: .
CDR3aa: CASSLGLAGMGYEQFF
CDR3nt: TGTGCCAGCAGCTTGGGCCTAGCGGGGATGGGCTATGAGCAGTTCTTC

j_gene: TRBJ2-3
d_gene: .
v_gene: TRBV7-8
abundance: few
CDR3aa: CASSLAGGGGGDTQYF
CDR3nt: TGTGCCAGCAGCTTAGCTGGGGGAGGGGGGGGAGATACGCAGTATTTT

j_gene: TRBJ2-1
d_gene: TRBD1
v_gene: TRBV27
abundance: .
CDR3aa: CASKRTGINNEQFF
CDR3nt: TGTGCCAGCAAACGGACAGGCATAAACAATGAGCAGTTCTTC

j_gene: TRBJ2-7
d_gene: TRBD2
v_gene: TRBV30
abundance: few
CDR3aa: CAWSQLAGFYEQYF
CDR3nt: TGTGCCTGGAGTCAACTAGCGGGCTTCTACGAGCAGTACTTC

j_gene: TRBJ2-1
d_gene: TRBD2
v_gene: TRBV27
abundance: .
CDR3aa: CASSLVGLAGGPGAEQFF
CDR3nt: TGTGCCAGCAGTTTAGTGGGACTAGCGGGAGGACCGGGTGCGGAGCAGTTCTTC

j_gene: TRBJ1-2
d_gene: .
v_gene: TRBV5-8
abundance: few
CDR3aa: CASSFQGNYGYTF
CDR3nt: TGTGCCAGCAGCTTCCAGGGAAACTATGGCTACACCTTC

j_gene: TRBJ2-6
d_gene: TRBD1
v_gene: TRBV7-7
abundance: .
CDR3aa: CASSLDGTGTSGANVLTF
CDR3nt: TGTGCTAGCAGCTTAGATGGGACAGGGACCTCTGGGGCCAACGTCCTGACTTTC

j_gene: TRBJ2-5
d_gene: .
v_gene: TRBV4-3
abundance: few
CDR3aa: CASSQEVSRGETQYF
CDR3nt: TGCGCCAGCAGCCAAGAGGTCTCTAGGGGGGAGACCCAGTACTTC

j_gene: TRBJ2-3
d_gene: TRBD2
v_gene: TRBV6-1
abundance: .
CDR3aa: CASILAGRGDTQYF
CDR3nt: TGTGCCAGCATCCTAGCGGGGAGAGGAGATACGCAGTATTTT

j_gene: TRBJ2-1
d_gene: TRBD2
v_gene: TRBV10-1
abundance: few
CDR3aa: CASSLSGGANYNEQFF
CDR3nt: TGCGCCAGCAGTTTGAGCGGGGGGGCTAACTACAATGAGCAGTTCTTC

j_gene: TRBJ2-1
d_gene: .
v_gene: TRBV7-3
abundance: once
CDR3aa: CASSLRRESYNEQFF
CDR3nt: TGTGCCAGCAGCTTAAGGCGGGAATCCTACAATGAGCAGTTCTTC

j_gene: TRBJ2-3
d_gene: TRBD1
v_gene: TRBV5-1
abundance: .
CDR3aa: CASTRGQGMGTDTQYF
CDR3nt: TGCGCCAGCACCCGGGGACAGGGCATGGGCACAGATACGCAGTATTTT

j_gene: TRBJ2-5
d_gene: TRBD2
v_gene: TRBV18
abundance: .
CDR3aa: CASSHSGSFEETQYF
CDR3nt: TGTGCCAGCTCACACAGCGGGAGTTTTGAAGAGACCCAGTACTTC

j_gene: TRBJ1-3
d_gene: .
v_gene: TRBV5-1
abundance: few
CDR3aa: CASSLSGLLSGNTIYF
CDR3nt: TGCGCCAGCAGCTTGTCAGGGCTCCTATCCGGAAACACCATATATTTT

j_gene: TRBJ1-4
d_gene: TRBD1
v_gene: TRBV15
abundance: few
CDR3aa: CATTKDRRNEKLFF
CDR3nt: TGTGCCACCACCAAGGACAGGAGAAATGAAAAACTGTTTTTT

j_gene: TRBJ2-5
d_gene: TRBD1
v_gene: TRBV18
abundance: few
CDR3aa: CASSPRGNRGQMRETQYF
CDR3nt: TGTGCCAGCTCACCACGTGGAAACAGGGGACAAATGAGGGAGACCCAGTACTTC

j_gene: TRBJ2-2
d_gene: TRBD1
v_gene: TRBV10-1
abundance: few
CDR3aa: CASSEIGQGAGELFF
CDR3nt: TGCGCCAGCAGTGAGATTGGACAGGGGGCCGGGGAGCTGTTTTTT

j_gene: TRBJ2-5
d_gene: .
v_gene: TRBV6-1
abundance: .
CDR3aa: CASRTSVAPQETQYF
CDR3nt: TGTGCCAGCAGAACATCGGTAGCCCCTCAAGAGACCCAGTACTTC

j_gene: TRBJ2-2
d_gene: .
v_gene: TRBV7-6
abundance: .
CDR3aa: CASSGVGGKGTGELFF
CDR3nt: TGTGCCAGCAGTGGGGTAGGCGGGAAGGGCACCGGGGAGCTGTTTTTT

j_gene: TRBJ1-2
d_gene: TRBD1
v_gene: TRBV4-3
abundance: .
CDR3aa: CASSQPGGDYGYTF
CDR3nt: TGCGCCAGCAGCCAGCCAGGGGGCGACTATGGCTACACCTTC

j_gene: TRBJ1-2
d_gene: .
v_gene: TRBV13
abundance: .
CDR3aa: CASSVRDINYGYTF
CDR3nt: TGTGCCAGCAGCGTCCGGGACATTAACTATGGCTACACCTTC

j_gene: TRBJ1-5
d_gene: .
v_gene: TRBV30
abundance: .
CDR3aa: CAWSVLQVNQPQHF
CDR3nt: TGTGCCTGGAGTGTACTACAGGTCAATCAGCCCCAGCATTTT

j_gene: TRBJ1-1
d_gene: TRBD1
v_gene: TRBV5-4
abundance: .
CDR3aa: CASSLDGLGTGGTEAFF
CDR3nt: TGTGCCAGCAGCTTGGACGGACTGGGGACAGGGGGCACTGAAGCTTTCTTT

j_gene: TRBJ1-2
d_gene: .
v_gene: TRBV5-6
abundance: .
CDR3aa: CASSLRGFHYTF
CDR3nt: TGTGCCAGCAGCTTGAGAGGGTTTCACTACACCTTC

j_gene: TRBJ1-6
d_gene: TRBD1
v_gene: TRBV9
abundance: .
CDR3aa: CASSSGQGTNSPLHF
CDR3nt: TGTGCCAGCAGCTCCGGACAGGGTACTAATTCACCCCTCCACTTT

j_gene: TRBJ2-5
d_gene: .
v_gene: TRBV15
abundance: few
CDR3aa: CATGLGAKETQYF
CDR3nt: TGTGCCACCGGGTTAGGGGCGAAAGAGACCCAGTACTTC

j_gene: TRBJ1-2
d_gene: .
v_gene: TRBV27
abundance: .
CDR3aa: CASSLDEGGTYGYTF
CDR3nt: TGTGCCAGCAGTTTAGACGAGGGCGGAACCTATGGCTACACCTTC

j_gene: TRBJ2-1
d_gene: TRBD2
v_gene: TRBV7-2
abundance: .
CDR3aa: CASTLRGAGAGEQFF
CDR3nt: TGTGCCAGCACCTTGAGAGGAGCGGGGGCAGGAGAGCAGTTCTTC

j_gene: TRBJ1-5
d_gene: .
v_gene: TRBV16
abundance: few
CDR3aa: CASSHWQSNQPQHF
CDR3nt: TGTGCCAGCAGCCACTGGCAGTCCAATCAGCCCCAGCATTTT

j_gene: TRBJ1-1
d_gene: .
v_gene: TRBV27
abundance: few
CDR3aa: CASSFEVNTEAFF
CDR3nt: TGTGCCAGCAGTTTTGAGGTGAACACTGAAGCTTTCTTT

j_gene: TRBJ2-1
d_gene: TRBD2
v_gene: TRBV30
abundance: .
CDR3aa: CAWSYPGREEYNEQFF
CDR3nt: TGTGCCTGGAGCTACCCTGGGCGGGAGGAGTACAATGAGCAGTTCTTC

j_gene: TRBJ2-1
d_gene: TRBD2
v_gene: TRBV5-5
abundance: few
CDR3aa: CASSPRAGGQHNEQFF
CDR3nt: TGTGCCAGCAGCCCGCGGGCGGGGGGGCAGCACAATGAGCAGTTCTTC

j_gene: TRBJ2-7
d_gene: TRBD2
v_gene: TRBV11-3
abundance: few
CDR3aa: CASSSRGAYEQYF
CDR3nt: TGTGCCAGCAGCTCCCGGGGGGCCTACGAGCAGTACTTC

j_gene: TRBJ1-2
d_gene: .
v_gene: TRBV10-2
abundance: .
CDR3aa: CASSEPPAGVSGYTF
CDR3nt: TGCGCCAGCAGTGAGCCCCCCGCCGGGGTGTCTGGCTACACCTTC

j_gene: TRBJ2-3
d_gene: .
v_gene: TRBV7-2
abundance: .
CDR3aa: CASSLAGRRTDTQYF
CDR3nt: TGTGCCAGCAGCTTAGCGGGGCGGCGCACAGATACGCAGTATTTT

j_gene: TRBJ1-5
d_gene: TRBD1
v_gene: TRBV10-3
abundance: few
CDR3aa: CAISTDRGRDQPQHF
CDR3nt: TGTGCCATCAGTACGGACAGGGGAAGGGATCAGCCCCAGCATTTT

j_gene: TRBJ2-3
d_gene: TRBD2
v_gene: TRBV7-2
abundance: .
CDR3aa: CASRLGATSGGTTDTQYF
CDR3nt: TGTGCCAGCAGGTTAGGGGCGACTAGCGGGGGAACAACAGATACGCAGTATTTT

j_gene: TRBJ2-3
d_gene: TRBD2
v_gene: TRBV4-2
abundance: few
CDR3aa: CASSQDGTSGSTDTQYF
CDR3nt: TGTGCCAGCAGCCAAGATGGGACTAGCGGATCCACAGATACGCAGTATTTT

j_gene: TRBJ1-4
d_gene: TRBD1
v_gene: TRBV28
abundance: .
CDR3aa: CASSLGGRQGAEKLFF
CDR3nt: TGTGCCAGCAGTTTAGGAGGCAGACAGGGGGCTGAAAAACTGTTTTTT

j_gene: TRBJ2-7
d_gene: .
v_gene: TRBV5-8
abundance: few
CDR3aa: CASSPLPGVTYEQYF
CDR3nt: TGTGCCAGCAGCCCCTTACCAGGGGTAACCTACGAGCAGTACTTC

j_gene: TRBJ2-5
d_gene: TRBD2
v_gene: TRBV5-5
abundance: few
CDR3aa: CASSFIFGRETQYF
CDR3nt: TGTGCCAGCAGCTTCATTTTCGGGAGGGAGACCCAGTACTTC

j_gene: TRBJ1-5
d_gene: .
v_gene: TRBV19
abundance: few
CDR3aa: CASSWDTEGQPQHF
CDR3nt: TGTGCCAGTAGTTGGGACACAGAGGGGCAGCCCCAGCATTTT

j_gene: TRBJ2-2
d_gene: .
v_gene: TRBV19
abundance: .
CDR3aa: CASSILGPRYGELFF
CDR3nt: TGTGCCAGTAGTATCCTGGGCCCTCGGTACGGGGAGCTGTTTTTT

j_gene: TRBJ2-5
d_gene: TRBD1
v_gene: TRBV5-1
abundance: few
CDR3aa: CASSLADREETQYF
CDR3nt: TGCGCCAGCAGCTTGGCGGACAGGGAAGAGACCCAGTACTTC

j_gene: TRBJ2-3
d_gene: TRBD2
v_gene: TRBV7-6
abundance: .
CDR3aa: CASSLRGLSGPSTDTQYF
CDR3nt: TGTGCCAGCAGCTTAAGGGGACTAAGCGGGCCTAGCACAGATACGCAGTATTTT

j_gene: TRBJ1-6
d_gene: .
v_gene: TRBV19
abundance: few
CDR3aa: CASSITGFWGSPLHF
CDR3nt: TGTGCCAGTAGTATTACAGGATTTTGGGGTTCACCCCTCCACTTT

j_gene: TRBJ2-7
d_gene: TRBD2
v_gene: TRBV6-6
abundance: few
CDR3aa: CASRPPGLVFYEQYF
CDR3nt: TGTGCCAGCAGACCCCCGGGACTAGTTTTCTACGAGCAGTACTTC

j_gene: TRBJ2-2
d_gene: .
v_gene: TRBV5-1
abundance: .
CDR3aa: CASSLELVTGELFF
CDR3nt: TGCGCCAGCAGCCTCGAACTAGTTACCGGGGAGCTGTTTTTT